This T cell receptor beta chain was recovered during a study of response to subunit inactivated influenza vaccine. General study points: New T cells are recruited in small numbers by each seasonal influenza vaccination, according to the authors' suggestion.

Worth noting for this clonotype: As yet, its antigen is unknown.

The CDR3 sequence is 16 residues long. Germline values: CDR1 SGDLS, CDR2 YYNGEE. Trimming took 3 bases from V and 4 from J, leaving 20 bases between them. Using its own MiXCR run on the RT-PCR reads, TCRdb lists one record per CDR3 protein. The table shows roughly 710,000 distinct CDR3 sequences, with 11% to 15% occurring only once. V and J are TRBV9 and TRBJ2-7; tentative D call: TRBD2 (7 bases). The specimen comprised PBMCs from blood, sampled 14 to 15 days before vaccination. The receptor was isolated from a man aged 45 to 65 who received an inactivated influenza vaccine. This CDR3 reads CASSDDGGAPNYEQYF. The CDR3 DNA reads TGTGCCAGCAGCGACGATGGGGGGGCGCCCAATTACGAGCAGTACTTC.